A single sample gave rise to the 3 T cell receptor beta chains below, sequenced in a study of T-cell memory formation after mild COVID-19. TCRdb used MiXCR to reprocess the 5' RACE reads, holding one entry per CDR3 protein. The table lists hundreds of thousands of distinct CDR3 sequences, approximately 19% of them singletons. Source material: PBMCs or a T cell subset sorted from them (not recorded which). The receptors come from an adult woman who had mild COVID-19 (a few samples of this study predate the infection). Cell type and time point are not known.

The rearrangement links TRBV5-5 to TRBJ2-7; a possible D gene is TRBD2 (6 bases). Deletions cut 4 bases from V and 2 bases from J, with 13 bases between. This CDR3 region has 14 residues. Per germline, CDR1 SGHKS and CDR2 YYEKEE (reference sequence). The CDR3 reads CASSRTTGAYEQYF. The CDR3 bases are TGTGCCAGCAGCCGTACGACGGGGGCCTACGAGCAGTACTTC. Complete variable domain (other parts from reference TRBV5-5 and TRBJ2-7): DAGVTQSPTHLIKTRGQQVTLRCSPISGHKSVSWYQQVLGQGPQFIFQYYEKEERGRGNFPDRFSARQFPNYSSELNVNALLLGDSALYLCASSRTTGAYEQYFGPGTRLTVT.

V and J are TRBV5-4 and TRBJ2-2; TRBD1 aligns across 7 bases. The CDR3 contains 16 residues. Germline CDR1 and CDR2: SGHNT and YYREEE (reference sequence). The V segment lost 1 base and the J segment 0 bases; nucleotides outside the gene matches: 3. CDR3 amino acids: CASSLSQGANTGELFF. The CDR3 DNA is TGTGCCAGCAGCTTGTCTCAGGGGGCGAACACCGGGGAGCTGTTTTTT.

Many counts were recorded for this clonotype. This chain joins TRBV29-1 and TRBJ2-7, with a tentative D call TRBD2 (5 bases). Per germline, CDR1 SQVTM and CDR2 ANQGSEA. V was trimmed by 0 bases and J by 4 bases, leaving 10 bases between them. The CDR3 spans 13 residues. In nucleotides, the CDR3 is TGCAGCGTTGAAGATCTCCGGGGTTACGAGCAGTACTTC. It is translated as CSVEDLRGYEQYF.